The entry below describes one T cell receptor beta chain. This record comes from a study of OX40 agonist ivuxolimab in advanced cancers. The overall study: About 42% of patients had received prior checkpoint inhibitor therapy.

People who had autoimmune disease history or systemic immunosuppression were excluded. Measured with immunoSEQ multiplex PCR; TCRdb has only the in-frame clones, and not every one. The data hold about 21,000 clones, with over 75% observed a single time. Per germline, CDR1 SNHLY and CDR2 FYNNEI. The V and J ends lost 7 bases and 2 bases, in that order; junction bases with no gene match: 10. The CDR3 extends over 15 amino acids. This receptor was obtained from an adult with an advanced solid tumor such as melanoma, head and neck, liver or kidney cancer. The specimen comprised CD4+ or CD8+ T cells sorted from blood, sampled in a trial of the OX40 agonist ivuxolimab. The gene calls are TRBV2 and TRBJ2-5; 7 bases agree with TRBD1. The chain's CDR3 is CASILLEGAQETQYF. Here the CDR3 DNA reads TGTGCCAGCATTCTTCTCGAGGGGGCTCAAGAGACCCAGTACTTC.